One sample yielded the 7 T cell receptor beta chains listed below, sequenced in a study of radiation and T cells in renal cell carcinoma. Clones were sequenced by immunoSEQ multiplex PCR, and TCRdb holds only the in-frame ones, with some missing. Among roughly 80,000 clones listed, 75% to 90% were seen once. Time point reported: blood 4 weeks post-SBRT, at nephrectomy. Treatment meaning: 15 Gy SBRT to primary tumor, nephrectomy 4 weeks later. Sequencing was performed on blood, taken from a patient whose treatment included radiotherapy and nephrectomy. The receptors come from an older woman with renal cell carcinoma.

CDR3 in amino acids: CASSLGSYNEQFF. CDR3 DNA sequence: TGTGCCAGCAGCCTGGGATCCTACAATGAGCAGTTCTTC. The V call is TRBV7-2, the J call TRBJ2-1; D call uncertain. Germline lookup yields CDR1 SGHTA and CDR2 FQGNSA. The CDR3 covers 13 residues. Trimming removed 5 bases at V and 1 base at J, with 6 bases between.

This clone has a handful of counts. The chain carries TRBV11-2 and TRBJ2-1, with 9 bases identical to TRBD2. This CDR3 comprises 15 residues. The germline V gene encodes CDR1 SGHAT and CDR2 FQNNGV. V lost 3 bases and J lost 3; bases outside the gene matches: 3. CDR3 amino acids: CASSLAAGGYNEQFF. In DNA, the CDR3 is TGTGCCAGCAGCTTGGCAGCGGGGGGCTACAATGAGCAGTTCTTC.

The V gene is TRBV4-2, the J gene TRBJ1-1; unclear D gene. The V end lost 8 bases, the J end lost 8 bases, and 24 bases lay between the germline ends. The germline V gene encodes CDR1 LGHNA and CDR2 YNFKEQ. CDR3 length: 15 amino acids. The CDR3 coding sequence is TGTGCCAGCTCGGACGGACCAAACGTGGTAGACGAAGCTTTCTTT. Protein product: CASSDGPNVVDEAFF.

The V gene is TRBV10-2, the J gene TRBJ2-1, with 9 bases that match TRBD2. CDR3 length equals 16 residues. Germline V gives CDR1 WSHSY, CDR2 SAAADI. V shed 8 bases, J shed 0 bases, and the junction held 8 bases outside the gene matches. Written as DNA, the CDR3 is TGCGCCAGCTCGGGTCTAGCGGGAATCTCCTACAATGAGCAGTTCTTC. Encoded protein: CASSGLAGISYNEQFF.

The chain carries TRBV27 and TRBJ2-5, with TRBD1 matching 7 bases. With V trimmed by 4 bases and J by 3 bases, 5 bases remained unmatched. Germline V gene sequence: CDR1 MNHEY, CDR2 SMNVEV (reference sequence). The CDR3 runs 14 residues. CDR3 protein: CASSSITGEETQYF. The CDR3 DNA reads TGTGCCAGCAGTTCAATTACAGGGGAAGAGACCCAGTACTTC.

This chain connects TRBV28 to TRBJ2-7; 7 bases are a match to TRBD2. V trimming: 6 bases; J trimming: 1 base; junction bases outside the gene matches: 3. This CDR3 contains 13 residues. The germline V gene has CDR1 MDHEN and CDR2 SYDVKM. DNA of the CDR3: TGTGCCAGCAGGGGGGGGTTGTCCTACGAGCAGTACTTC. As protein: CASRGGLSYEQYF.

This clone has just one count. The CDR3 spells CASSWGTSGTYEQYF. CDR3 DNA sequence: TGTGCCAGCAGCTGGGGGACTAGCGGAACCTACGAGCAGTACTTC. This chain joins TRBV7-8 and TRBJ2-7, with 11 bases identical to TRBD2. The CDR3 totals 15 residues. V was pared by 4 bases and J by 2 bases, with 4 bases of the junction left unmatched. Germline assignment: CDR1 SGHVS and CDR2 FQNEAQ.